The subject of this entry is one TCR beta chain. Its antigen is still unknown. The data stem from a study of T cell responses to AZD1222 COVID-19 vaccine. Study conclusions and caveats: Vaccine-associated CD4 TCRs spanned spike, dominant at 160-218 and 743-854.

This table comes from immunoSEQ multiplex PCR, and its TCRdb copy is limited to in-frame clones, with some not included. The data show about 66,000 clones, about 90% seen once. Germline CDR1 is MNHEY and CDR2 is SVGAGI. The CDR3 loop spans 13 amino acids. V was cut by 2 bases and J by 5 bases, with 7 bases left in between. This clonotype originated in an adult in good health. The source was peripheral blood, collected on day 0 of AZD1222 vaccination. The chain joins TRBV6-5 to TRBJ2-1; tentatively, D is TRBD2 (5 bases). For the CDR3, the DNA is TGTGCCAGCAGTTACGAACTAGACAATGAGCAGTTCTTC. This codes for CASSYELDNEQFF.